The entry below describes one T cell receptor beta chain. The data derive from a study of blood T cell repertoires in COVID-19. Clones were sequenced by immunoSEQ multiplex PCR, and TCRdb holds only the in-frame ones, with some missing. The sample includes a few hundred thousand clones, roughly four fifths of them seen just once. The V end lost 6 bases, the J end lost 1 base, and 15 bases lay between the germline ends. The CDR3 runs to 15 residues. In germline, CDR1 is LNHDA, CDR2 SQIVND (reference sequence). The chain couples TRBV19 to TRBJ1-2; the D is unclear. The sample consisted of PBMCs or T cells enriched from blood (not recorded which). This TCR was sampled from a woman in her forties or fifties who had recovered from COVID-19. DNA for the CDR3: TGTGCCAGTAGGGCTGGACTGCAGCTTAACTATGGCTACACCTTC. This codes for CASRAGLQLNYGYTF.